This T cell receptor beta chain was documented in a study of regulatory T cells in long-lasting Graves disease. Turning to the study itself: Patients met the persistent Graves' disease definition after over 5 years of antithyroid drugs with positive TSH receptor antibodies.

Trimming removed 4 bases from V and 9 bases from J; junction bases left unmatched: 10. The CDR3 spans 16 residues. Study-wide results and limits: Persistent Graves' patients showed less TCR diversity than newly diagnosed ones.

Concerning this clonotype itself: Its antigen is currently unknown.

The time point denotes: persistent/refractory GD, antithyroid drugs over 5 years with positive TRAb. PBMC RNA was the source of the TCR library. Each patient gave approximately 9.2 milliliters of EDTA-anticoagulated peripheral blood. Researchers made TCR beta libraries by using iRepertoire HTBI primers and running Arm-PCR on CDR3 regions. Each CDR3 protein is one row after TCRdb ran MiXCR on the multiplex PCR reads. The sample includes 600,000 to 850,000 distinct CDR3 sequences, about 30% of them seen just once. V gene TRBV12-3 or TRBV12-4 combines with J gene TRBJ1-6, with 9 bases that match TRBD1. This clonotype was obtained from a female donor with Graves disease. The source material was peripheral blood mononuclear cells (PBMCs), sampled when the disease was refractory, from a patient treated with antithyroid drugs. CDR3 region: CASSSRTGTGTSPLHF. CDR3 DNA sequence: TGTGCCAGCAGTTCCAGAACCGGGACAGGGACTTCACCCCTCCACTTT.